The 29 T cell receptor beta chains below come from one sample, sequenced in a study of siplizumab effects on memory and regulatory T cells. Data came from immunoSEQ multiplex PCR; TCRdb stores just in-frame clones and leaves some out. In the table there are about 91,000 clones, roughly 93% of which are singletons. Material: CD8+ T cells sorted from blood. The source is a human donor in good health.

The chain uses TRBV7-9 and TRBJ2-7, with D tentatively TRBD1 (5 bases). V shed 5 bases and J shed 2 bases, with 19 bases lying between them. Per the germline V gene, CDR1 is SEHNR and CDR2 is FQNEAQ (reference sequence). The length of the CDR3 is 16 residues. CDR3 coding DNA: TGTGCCAGCAGCGACAGAAGGGGCACCGAGACCTACGAGCAGTACTTC. Amino acids: CASSDRRGTETYEQYF.

This sequence joins TRBV18 and TRBJ2-1, with D hard to call. The CDR3 runs to 14 residues. CDR1 is KGHSH, CDR2 LQKENI, per germline. V shed 6 bases and J shed 1 base, with 10 bases lying between them. As DNA, the CDR3 is TGTGCCAGCTCCCCCGACTGGTCCTACAATGAGCAGTTCTTC. It translates to CASSPDWSYNEQFF.

The rearrangement joins TRBV19 to TRBJ1-1; 8 positions match TRBD1. Germline V gene sequence: CDR1 LNHDA, CDR2 SQIVND (reference sequence). This CDR3 contains 13 residues. V lost 11 bases, J lost 0 bases, and 5 bases stayed unmatched. CDR3 sequence (DNA): TGTGCCTACCGACAGGGGATGAACACTGAAGCTTTCTTT. This encodes CAYRQGMNTEAFF.

The DNA of the CDR3 is TGCGCCAGCAGCCAAGATAGGTTCCCCCCAGCCACTGAAGCTTTCTTT. It yields the protein CASSQDRFPPATEAFF. The V call is TRBV4-1, the J call TRBJ1-1; no firm D call. CDR1 and CDR2 (germline): MGHRA, YSYEKL. The CDR3 runs 16 residues. V dropped 0 bases and J dropped 4 bases, with 15 bases sitting between them.

With respect to this clone: Other DNA sequences from this sample encode an identical CDR3 as well. The rearrangement uses TRBV5-1 and TRBJ2-7; no clear D. V was pared by 0 bases and J by 4 bases, with 5 bases between. CDR1 and CDR2 (germline): SGHRS, YFSETQ. CDR3 length: 12 residues. The CDR3 region has the DNA TGCGCCAGCAGCTTGGAAGGGTACGAGCAGTACTTC. Protein sequence: CASSLEGYEQYF.

The chain has TRBV27 and TRBJ2-3; D may be TRBD1 (6 bases). V was cut by 3 bases and J by 2 bases, with 12 bases left in between. In germline, CDR1 is MNHEY, CDR2 SMNVEV (reference sequence). The CDR3 is 15 amino acids. CDR3 coding DNA: TGTGCCAGCAGTTTGATTAGGGGGACCACAGATACGCAGTATTTT. Residues: CASSLIRGTTDTQYF.

The rearrangement joins TRBV27 to TRBJ1-3, with unresolved D. Looked up from germline, CDR1 is MNHEY and CDR2 is SMNVEV (reference sequence). V shed 6 bases and J shed 2 bases, with 8 bases lying between them. This CDR3 spans 13 amino acids. CDR3 DNA sequence: TGTGCCAGCAGCCGACGGACTGGAAACACCATATATTTT. Translated: CASSRRTGNTIYF.

This clone was recorded only once. The genes are TRBV5-6 and TRBJ2-1; 8 bases map to TRBD2. With 4 bases clipped from V and 5 bases from J, the junction kept 11 bases outside the gene matches. The germline V gene has CDR1 SGHDT and CDR2 YYEEEE. The CDR3 length is 16 residues. The CDR3 reads CASSGLLADHNNEQFF. For the CDR3, the DNA is TGTGCCAGCAGCGGGTTACTAGCGGACCACAACAATGAGCAGTTCTTC.

The chain carries TRBV7-3 and TRBJ2-2; TRBD2 might be the D (7 bases). CDR1 SGHTA and CDR2 FQGTGA come from the germline V gene. With 5 bases removed from V and 7 bases from J, the gap between germline ends came to 14 bases. The CDR3 extends over 14 amino acids. The CDR3: CASSPSGGGGELFF. CDR3 nucleotides: TGTGCCAGCAGCCCCTCGGGGGGCGGCGGGGAGCTGTTTTTT.

V usage is TRBV27 and J usage is TRBJ1-5, with D unresolved. CDR3 size: 15 residues. Trimming removed 3 bases at V and 0 bases at J, with 9 bases between. Germline V gene sequence: CDR1 MNHEY, CDR2 SMNVEV (reference sequence). The CDR3 loop reads CASSLMGYSNQPQHF. The CDR3 DNA follows: TGTGCCAGCAGTTTGATGGGTTATAGCAATCAGCCCCAGCATTTT.

In its sample, this clone was seen once. CDR3 sequence: CASSYSSRVYEQYF. CDR3 nucleotides: TGTGCCAGCAGTTACTCTTCCAGGGTCTACGAGCAGTACTTC. The chain recombines TRBV6-5 with TRBJ2-7, with D possibly matching TRBD1 (5 bases). Germline CDR1 reads MNHEY; CDR2 reads SVGAGI. This CDR3 has 14 amino acids. V was clipped by 0 bases and J by 3 bases, with 9 bases between them.

This sequence joins TRBV25-1 and TRBJ1-2; no clear D gene. Germline V gene data show CDR1 as MGHDK and CDR2 as SYGVNS. The CDR3 is made up of 13 amino acids. V shed 3 bases and J shed 2 bases, with 7 bases lying between them. CDR3 sequence reads: CASSDVSNYGYTF. CDR3 in DNA: TGTGCCAGCAGTGACGTCTCGAACTATGGCTACACCTTC.

V gene TRBV6-5 combines with J gene TRBJ2-7; TRBD2 is a possible D gene (5 bases). The CDR3 spans 14 residues. Trimming took 2 bases from V and 3 from J, leaving 11 bases between them. Germline V gene sequence: CDR1 MNHEY, CDR2 SVGAGI. In DNA form, the CDR3 reads TGTGCCAGCAGTTACGAGGGCACGGGCTACGAGCAGTACTTC. Its translation: CASSYEGTGYEQYF.

The genes are TRBV6-5 and TRBJ1-1, with D uncertain. The V gene lost 2 bases and the J gene lost 7 bases, with 5 bases spanning the gap. The CDR3 sequence is 11 residues long. Per the germline V gene, CDR1 is MNHEY and CDR2 is SVGAGI. The CDR3 DNA is TGTGCCAGCAGTTACCGGGATGAAGCTTTCTTT. Protein: CASSYRDEAFF.

The V call is TRBV6-6, the J call TRBJ2-5, with 10 bases lining up with TRBD1. CDR1 is MNHNY, CDR2 SVGAGI, per germline (reference sequence). Trimming at V came to 2 bases and at J to 6 bases, leaving 6 bases not matched to a gene. The CDR3 runs to 15 residues. CDR3 nucleotides: TGTGCCAGCAGTTACCACCGGGACAGGGGACAGACCCAGTACTTC. This codes for CASSYHRDRGQTQYF.

This CDR3 reads CASSPGQGAGYTF. Written as DNA, the CDR3 is TGTGCCAGCAGTCCTGGACAGGGGGCAGGCTACACCTTC. This rearrangement joins TRBV6-1 to TRBJ1-2; 11 bases map to TRBD1. CDR1 MNHNS and CDR2 SASEGT come from the germline V gene. The CDR3 is 13 amino acids. Losses at the gene ends were 5 bases for V and 8 bases for J; bases not matched to a gene: 4.

The rearrangement links TRBV4-1 to TRBJ2-7; D perhaps matches TRBD1 (6 bases). Trimming shortened V by 3 bases and J by 5 bases, and 17 bases separated the two germline ends. CDR1 and CDR2 (germline): MGHRA, YSYEKL. The CDR3 sequence is 15 residues long. CDR3 nucleotide sequence: TGCGCCAGCAGCCAGCTTACAGGGTGGGCAAACGAGCAGTACTTC. Its translation: CASSQLTGWANEQYF.

J is TRBJ2-7 and V is TRBV11-1; no clear D. CDR1 is SGHAT, CDR2 FQDESV, per germline (reference sequence). The ends were cut back, 1 base at V and 6 bases at J, with 10 bases in the middle. There are 13 residues in the CDR3. The CDR3 DNA reads TGTGCCAGCAGCTTAGGGCTGAACGCCGAGCAGTACTTC. This encodes CASSLGLNAEQYF.

The CDR3: CASGVGTGSYGYTF. The CDR3 DNA reads as TGTGCCAGCGGGGTGGGGACAGGGAGTTACGGCTACACCTTC. This sequence joins TRBV27 and TRBJ1-2; TRBD1 aligns across 9 bases. The germline CDR1 and CDR2 sequences are MNHEY and SMNVEV (reference sequence). This CDR3 comprises 14 residues. V was pared by 8 bases and J by 8 bases, with 12 bases of the junction left unmatched.

The chain combines TRBV5-1 with TRBJ2-7, with 7 bases fitting TRBD2. This CDR3 is built from 14 residues. Germline trimming cut 3 bases from V and 3 bases from J; bases unmatched to any gene: 6. Germline V CDR1 and CDR2: SGHRS, YFSETQ. The CDR3, as DNA: TGCGCCAGCAGCTCAGGCGGGGGTTACTACGAGCAGTACTTC. Its translation is CASSSGGGYYEQYF.

V gene TRBV10-3 combines with J gene TRBJ1-5; 7 bases fit TRBD1. This CDR3 contains 18 residues. V gave up 2 bases and J gave up 0 bases; unmatched junction bases: 10. CDR1 and CDR2 from the germline V gene are ENHRY and SYGVKD. The CDR3 DNA is TGTGCCATCAGTGAGACAGGGGACCCTTTTTATAGCAATCAGCCCCAGCATTTT. Protein product: CAISETGDPFYSNQPQHF.

The chain has TRBV6-1 and TRBJ2-7; TRBD2 is a possible D gene (6 bases). CDR3 length equals 10 residues. From germline, CDR1 is MNHNS and CDR2 SASEGT. Trimming stripped 10 bases from V and 6 bases from J, with 10 bases between. This CDR3 is CATGGSEQYF. The CDR3 DNA sequence: TGTGCCACCGGAGGGTCCGAGCAGTACTTC.

Notes on this clone: At one of its ends the junction is not consistent with the germline gene, which may arise from a read error. J is TRBJ2-7 and V is TRBV11-2; D remains ambiguous. From germline, CDR1 is SGHAT and CDR2 FQNNGV. This CDR3 spans 12 amino acids. The CDR3 here is CASSLGYYEQYF. Written as DNA, the CDR3 is TGTGCCAGCAGTTTAGGGTACTACGAGCAGTACTTC.

The rearrangement links TRBV27 to TRBJ1-5; D remains ambiguous. This CDR3 spans 13 amino acids. Trimming removed 5 bases at V and 11 bases at J, with 16 bases between. The germline V gene has CDR1 MNHEY and CDR2 SMNVEV (reference sequence). In DNA form, the CDR3 reads TGTGCCAGCAGTCCTGAAGGAGGAACGTCCCAGCATTTT. The encoded protein is CASSPEGGTSQHF.

The rearrangement joins TRBV7-8 to TRBJ1-2; the match to TRBD1 covers 7 bases. The ends lost 0 bases at V and 10 bases at J; junction bases unmatched: 14. CDR1 is SGHVS and CDR2 is FQNEAQ in the germline V gene. The CDR3 runs 16 residues. The CDR3 here is CASSLAPGTALYDYTF. The CDR3 region has the DNA TGTGCCAGCAGCTTAGCGCCGGGGACAGCCTTATACGACTACACCTTC.

The V gene is TRBV27, the J gene TRBJ1-1; 8 bases agree with TRBD1. This CDR3 contains 15 residues. Germline trimming cut 5 bases from V and 1 base from J; bases unmatched to any gene: 6. Germline values: CDR1 MNHEY, CDR2 SMNVEV (reference sequence). The CDR3 region is CASSPGQGRNTEAFF. CDR3 nucleotide sequence: TGTGCCAGCAGTCCAGGACAGGGACGGAACACTGAAGCTTTCTTT.

This clone was counted once. CDR3 nucleotides: TGTGCCAGCAGCCCCCTACAGCGGGGGGGCTACAATGAGCAGTTCTTC. Translated, it gives CASSPLQRGGYNEQFF. V and J are TRBV7-2 and TRBJ2-1; 10 nucleotides line up with TRBD2. Losses at the gene ends were 5 bases for V and 3 bases for J; bases not matched to a gene: 7. The CDR3 has 16 residues. Per germline, CDR1 SGHTA and CDR2 FQGNSA.

The V gene is TRBV4-1, the J gene TRBJ1-4, with a weak D call TRBD1 (6 bases). Germline V gene sequence: CDR1 MGHRA, CDR2 YSYEKL. With 0 bases removed from V and 6 bases from J, the gap between germline ends came to 11 bases. The CDR3 contains 15 residues. The CDR3 nucleotides are TGCGCCAGCAGCCAAGATCGGCAGGGGTATGAAAAACTGTTTTTT. Encoded protein: CASSQDRQGYEKLFF.

A remark on this clone: One end of the junction is discordant with germline, which a read error may explain. Written as DNA, the CDR3 is TGTGCCAGCAGTGTATCCGGGACAGGGGCCTACGAGCAGTACTTC. It codes for CASSVSGTGAYEQYF. This sequence joins TRBV27 and TRBJ2-7; 10 nucleotides align to TRBD1. The CDR3 runs to 15 residues. Germline V gives CDR1 MNHEY, CDR2 SMNVEV (reference sequence).